The 20 T cell receptor beta chains below were found in one sample sequenced in a study of T cell repertoires in cytomegalovirus infection. These TCRs are of unknown antigen specificity. TCRdb recomputed calls from the reads with MiXCR, one row per CDR3 protein. The table records 550,000 to 850,000 distinct CDR3 sequences, around a third of them present only once. Specimen: cultured PBMCs, collected from culture after CMV antigen stimulation. The origin of the receptors is a human donor in good health (CMV status not recorded). Some clones in this sample may be carry-over from other donors' samples.

This clonotype has just a few counts. CDR3 sequence reads: CASVFRNEQFF. DNA of the CDR3: TGTGCCAGCGTCTTTAGGAATGAGCAGTTCTTC. V and J are TRBV6-1 and TRBJ2-1, with D hard to call. Germline V gene lookup returns CDR1 MNHNS and CDR2 SASEGT. CDR3 length equals 11 residues. V lost 8 bases, J lost 7 bases, and 9 bases lay in between.

This clonotype was seen a handful of times. V usage is TRBV4-1 and J usage is TRBJ2-3, with D unresolved. This CDR3 has 16 residues. The V gene lost 0 bases and the J gene lost 1 base, with 11 bases spanning the gap. Germline CDR1 and CDR2: MGHRA and YSYEKL. This CDR3 is CASSQDKFRGTDTQYF. CDR3 nucleotide sequence: TGCGCCAGCAGCCAAGATAAGTTCCGAGGCACAGATACGCAGTATTTT.

The chain is built from TRBV7-9 and TRBJ1-1, with a weak D call TRBD1 (5 bases). The CDR3 runs 17 residues. Germline V gene sequence: CDR1 SEHNR, CDR2 FQNEAQ (reference sequence). Trimming took 1 base from V and 0 from J, leaving 15 bases between them. CDR3 in amino acids: CASSLGPGRQLNTEAFF. The CDR3 DNA reads as TGTGCCAGCAGCTTAGGGCCGGGTAGACAGCTGAACACTGAAGCTTTCTTT.

V is TRBV20-1 and J is TRBJ2-7, with 7 bases lining up with TRBD2. With V trimmed by 5 bases and J by 6 bases, 13 bases remained unmatched. This CDR3 has 14 residues. CDR1 is DFQATT and CDR2 is SNEGSKA in the germline V gene (reference sequence). The CDR3 here is CSAGRGSRSVEQYF. In DNA, the CDR3 is TGCAGTGCTGGACGCGGGAGCCGTTCTGTCGAGCAGTACTTC.

The rearrangement joins TRBV7-2 to TRBJ2-2, with 9 bases matching TRBD2. This CDR3 is built from 16 residues. Germline V CDR1 and CDR2: SGHTA, FQGNSA. V lost 5 bases and J lost 5; bases outside the gene matches: 9. The DNA of the CDR3 is TGTGCCAGCAGCCGTAGCGGGGGTGGGAAAACCGGGGAGCTGTTTTTT. This codes for CASSRSGGGKTGELFF.

The sample holds a few counts of this clonotype. This chain connects TRBV19 to TRBJ1-1, with D tentatively TRBD1 (6 bases). Germline CDR1 reads LNHDA; CDR2 reads SQIVND (reference sequence). Trimming left V 3 bases short and J 1 base short, with 12 bases between. The CDR3 runs 15 residues. CDR3 coding DNA: TGTGCCAGTAGTATCCCCCTGACAGGGAACACTGAAGCTTTCTTT. Translation gives CASSIPLTGNTEAFF.

This clonotype was recorded a few times. The chain has TRBV5-1 and TRBJ2-7, with a possible D match to TRBD1 (5 bases). Germline V lookup: CDR1 SGHRS, CDR2 YFSETQ. Trimming stripped 1 base from V and 0 bases from J, with 11 bases between. This CDR3 has 15 residues. In nucleotides, the CDR3 is TGCGCCAGCAGCTTGAAAGGAAGGGGCTCCTACGAGCAGTACTTC. It specifies CASSLKGRGSYEQYF.

This clonotype was picked up a small number of times. The V and J genes are TRBV27 and TRBJ2-7; D is tentatively TRBD1 or TRBD2 (5 bases each). V was shortened by 6 bases and J by 0 bases, with 15 bases between the two germline ends. In germline, CDR1 is MNHEY, CDR2 SMNVEV (reference sequence). The CDR3 totals 15 residues. CDR3 amino acids: CASSRGVPSSYEQYF. As DNA, the CDR3 is TGTGCCAGCAGCCGAGGGGTCCCGAGCTCCTACGAGCAGTACTTC.

This clonotype was detected only a few times. V usage is TRBV7-2 and J usage is TRBJ2-3, with 10 bases identical to TRBD2. The CDR3 extends over 16 amino acids. J was trimmed by 5 bases and V by 6 bases; bases with no gene match: 11. Per the germline V gene, CDR1 is SGHTA and CDR2 is FQGNSA. CDR3 sequence reads: CASRPLLAGAGDTQYF. The CDR3 coding sequence is TGTGCCAGCAGGCCACTTCTAGCGGGAGCTGGAGATACGCAGTATTTT.

V gene TRBV4-1 combines with J gene TRBJ1-2, with D unclear. The CDR3 length is 14 residues. Germline CDR1 is MGHRA and CDR2 is YSYEKL. V was clipped by 1 base and J by 5 bases, with 11 bases between them. This CDR3 is CASSQATGRYGYTF. The CDR3 DNA reads as TGCGCCAGCAGCCAAGCCACCGGCCGGTATGGCTACACCTTC.

This clonotype was observed a handful of times. The V and J genes are TRBV7-9 and TRBJ2-3, with 8 bases matching TRBD1. Looked up from germline, CDR1 is SEHNR and CDR2 is FQNEAQ (reference sequence). This CDR3 region has 14 residues. The V and J ends lost 8 bases and 1 base, in that order; junction bases with no gene match: 5. CDR3 DNA: TGTGCCAGCGTCCAGGGGGCTGGCACAGATACGCAGTATTTT. Translating gives CASVQGAGTDTQYF.

V and J are TRBV2 and TRBJ2-1; no clear D gene. The CDR3 sequence is 16 residues long. Germline V CDR1 and CDR2: SNHLY, FYNNEI. V was shortened by 3 bases and J by 7 bases, with 19 bases between the two germline ends. CDR3 region: CASSDPGRSLPNEQFF. The CDR3 coding sequence is TGTGCCAGCAGTGATCCCGGAAGATCACTCCCAAATGAGCAGTTCTTC.

V usage is TRBV12-3 or TRBV12-4 and J usage is TRBJ2-5, with a tentative D call TRBD1 (5 bases). This CDR3 region has 16 residues. V was shortened by 0 bases and J by 9 bases, with 20 bases between the two germline ends. The CDR3 region has the DNA TGTGCCAGCAGTTTAGCGGTTGGGTGGCCCGAAGGGGCCCAGTACTTC. Translation gives CASSLAVGWPEGAQYF.

This clonotype was picked up one time. DNA for the CDR3: TGTGCCAGCAGCACTGGGACTAGCGGTGGAAATACGCAGTATTTT. It yields the protein CASSTGTSGGNTQYF. V and J are TRBV5-4 and TRBJ2-3; TRBD2 agrees at 11 bases. The CDR3 has 15 amino acids. Germline-derived CDR1 and CDR2 are SGHNT and YYREEE (reference sequence). J gave up 7 bases and V 4 bases, and 8 bases lay outside the gene matches.

The chain recombines TRBV18 with TRBJ2-1, with 8 bases matching TRBD2. The CDR3 loop spans 14 amino acids. The germline gives CDR1 KGHSH, CDR2 LQKENI. The V and J ends lost 5 bases and 6 bases, in that order; junction bases with no gene match: 6. The CDR3 DNA sequence: TGTGCCAGCTCAACGGGACTAGTGGGCAATGAGCAGTTCTTC. It yields the protein CASSTGLVGNEQFF.

The CDR3 here is CASSENPRTLFF. In DNA, the CDR3 is TGTGCCAGCAGCGAAAATCCGCGTACGCTGTTTTTT. The chain carries TRBV7-2 and TRBJ2-2; D is undetermined. The CDR3 covers 12 residues. V was clipped by 5 bases and J by 13 bases, with 14 bases between them. Germline V gene data show CDR1 as SGHTA and CDR2 as FQGNSA.

The genes are TRBV20-1 and TRBJ2-3; D is perhaps TRBD2 (6 bases). The CDR3 spans 14 residues. Deletions cut 3 bases from V and 2 bases from J, with 12 bases between. Germline values: CDR1 DFQATT, CDR2 SNEGSKA (reference sequence). This CDR3 reads CSARVGLNTDTQYF. CDR3 bases: TGCAGTGCTAGGGTAGGACTAAACACAGATACGCAGTATTTT.

In this sample, this clonotype turned up many times. Sequence at one end of the junction differs from germline and may be a read error. The V and J genes are TRBV11-3 and TRBJ1-1; D not certain. The CDR3 totals 13 residues. Germline V gene sequence: CDR1 SGHNT, CDR2 YENEEA. CDR3 nucleotide sequence: TGTGCCAGCAGTTTAGTGGCTGGGACTGAAGCTTTCTTT. Residues: CASSLVAGTEAFF.

This clonotype has a single count. This chain uses TRBV12-3 or TRBV12-4 with TRBJ1-5; D call uncertain. Trimming cost V 3 bases and J 0 bases, with 6 bases left between them. This CDR3 region has 14 residues. The CDR3 DNA reads TGTGCCAGCAGTTTCATGAATAGCAATCAGCCCCAGCATTTT. It encodes CASSFMNSNQPQHF.

This clonotype showed up many times. The J gene is TRBJ2-1, the V gene TRBV6-1; D not certain. The V gene's germline CDR1 is MNHNS and CDR2 SASEGT. The CDR3 runs 16 residues. V lost 6 bases, J lost 8 bases, and 23 bases lay in between. The CDR3 is CASRQVGKGMTDEQFF. DNA of the CDR3: TGTGCCAGCAGACAAGTGGGGAAGGGTATGACGGATGAGCAGTTCTTC.